This is a list of T cell receptor beta chains from one sample in a study of T-cell reconstitution after alpha-beta-depleted transplantation in children. TCRdb itself ran the PCR reads through MiXCR, one entry per CDR3 protein. Here the sample spans around 210,000 distinct CDR3 sequences, roughly 7% being singletons. This specimen consisted of PBMCs, obtained before TCRalphabeta/CD19-depleted stem cell transplant. The receptors here all came from a boy younger than 10 with acute lymphoblastic leukemia, due to receive a stem cell transplant. CDR3s include the opening cysteine and the closing phenylalanine or tryptophan. Each record gives: D gene, J gene, clone size, V gene, CDR3 DNA, CDR3 protein. D genes are given only for firm matches. Rows give clone size only sometimes, using once, few, many, or a class for an expanded clone.

>NA|TRBJ2-7|few|TRBV6-1
TGTGCCAGCAGTGAATGGGACGGATCCTACGAGCAGTACTTC
CASSEWDGSYEQYF
>NA|TRBJ2-7|many|TRBV7-9
TGTGCCAGCAGCATCATCGAATACGAGCAGTACTTC
CASSIIEYEQYF
>NA|TRBJ2-5|few|TRBV4-3
TGCGCCAGCAGCCAAGAAGGAGGGACGGTGGTGACCCAGTACTTC
CASSQEGGTVVTQYF
>TRBD2|TRBJ2-7|few|TRBV20-1
TGCAGTGCTAGCGGGGGGACTAACTCCTACGAGCAGTACTTC
CSASGGTNSYEQYF
>NA|TRBJ2-5|many|TRBV28
TGTGCCAGCAGTTTACCCCTTCCGGGGAGCCAAGAGACCCAGTACTTC
CASSLPLPGSQETQYF
>NA|TRBJ2-7|many|TRBV10-3
TGTGCCATCAGTGAGAGCCACGAGCAGTACTTC
CAISESHEQYF
>TRBD2|TRBJ2-1|many|TRBV12-3/TRBV12-4
TGTGCCAGCACACAGACTAGCGGGTGGAATGAGCAGTTCTTC
CASTQTSGWNEQFF
>NA|TRBJ1-5|many|TRBV28
TGTGCCAGCAGTTTAGGGTGGAATCAGCCCCAGCATTTT
CASSLGWNQPQHF
>NA|TRBJ2-1|many|TRBV29-1
TGCAGCGTTGATGCGGGTATCAACAATGAGCAGTTCTTC
CSVDAGINNEQFF
>NA|TRBJ2-3|NA|TRBV3-1
TGTGCCAGCAGCCAAGGGTTCGCGTCTAGCACAGATACGCAGTATTTT
CASSQGFASSTDTQYF
>NA|TRBJ2-1|few|TRBV7-2
TGTGCCAGCAGCTTACCAGGGTTGGGCAATGAGCAGTTCTTC
CASSLPGLGNEQFF
>TRBD1|TRBJ1-5|few|TRBV28
TGTGCCAGCAGTTTTTCGTTGGCAGGGGGAGGTCAGCCCCAGCATTTT
CASSFSLAGGGQPQHF
>TRBD1|TRBJ1-5|few|TRBV6-2/TRBV6-3
TGTGCCAGCAGTCCCTCGGCAGGGGGACAGCCCCAGCATTTT
CASSPSAGGQPQHF
>TRBD2|TRBJ2-1|few|TRBV7-8
TGTGCCAGCAGCTTAGTCCTAGCGGGGGGAAATGAGCAGTTCTTC
CASSLVLAGGNEQFF
>TRBD1|TRBJ1-1|few|TRBV30
TGTGCCTGCAAGGACAGGGGAGGGACTGAAGCTTTCTTT
CACKDRGGTEAFF
>NA|TRBJ1-1|NA|TRBV7-9
TGTGCCAGCAGCTTAAATCCAAAAACGGGGAACACTGAAGCTTTCTTT
CASSLNPKTGNTEAFF
>NA|TRBJ2-3|NA|TRBV1
TGCACCAGCAGCCAAGACATAGCGGTGCAGTTAGATACGCAGTATTTT
CTSSQDIAVQLDTQYF
>NA|TRBJ1-2|few|TRBV11-2
TGTGCCAGCAGCGAAGACCTCTCCTATGGCTACACCTTC
CASSEDLSYGYTF
>TRBD2|TRBJ2-3|many|TRBV7-2
TGTGCCAGCAGCTTTTCGCCGACAGTCCTGGTGGGAGGGGATACGCAGTATTTT
CASSFSPTVLVGGDTQYF
>NA|TRBJ2-7|many|TRBV18
TGTGCCAGCTCACCGATGACAGGCTCTCCCTACGAGCAGTACTTC
CASSPMTGSPYEQYF
>NA|TRBJ2-2|many|TRBV6-5
TGTGCCAGCACTCCTGCGAGTGGGGAGCTGTTTTTT
CASTPASGELFF
>NA|TRBJ2-5|few|TRBV29-1
TGCAGCGTTGAAGGGAGGGGGGGAGGGCAAGAGACCCAGTACTTC
CSVEGRGGGQETQYF
>NA|TRBJ2-1|many|TRBV12-5
TGTGCTAGTACTTCGCAACTTTCGGTCGGACATTTGGATTACAATGAGCAGTTCTTC
CASTSQLSVGHLDYNEQFF
>TRBD1|TRBJ2-2|few|TRBV7-2
TGTGCCAGCGGAAATCAGGGGGCCGGGGAGCTGTTTTTT
CASGNQGAGELFF
>TRBD2|TRBJ2-1|many|TRBV27
TGTGCCAGCAGCGGAGCGGGAGGGCCTAATGAGCAGTTCTTC
CASSGAGGPNEQFF
>NA|TRBJ2-3|many|TRBV28
TGTGCCAGCACCCCACTGGTAGTGTCAGCAGATACGCAGTATTTT
CASTPLVVSADTQYF
>NA|TRBJ2-3|NA|TRBV5-1
TGCGCCAGCCATCAGACAGATACGCAGTATTTT
CASHQTDTQYF
>TRBD2|TRBJ2-1|many|TRBV29-1
TGCAGCGTGGGGACTAGCGTTTGGAATGAGCAGTTCTTC
CSVGTSVWNEQFF
>NA|TRBJ1-2|many|TRBV6-5
TGTGCCAGCAGTACATCACCTCAAGACCTTCTTTATGGCTACACCTTC
CASSTSPQDLLYGYTF
>NA|TRBJ2-7|many|TRBV5-1
TGCGCCAGCAGCTTGGGCGGTGACGAGCAGTACTTC
CASSLGGDEQYF
>TRBD1|TRBJ1-2|many|TRBV20-1
TGCAGCTCATTGACCGGGACAGGGGTCCGCGGCTACACCTTC
CSSLTGTGVRGYTF
>TRBD2|TRBJ2-5|few|TRBV20-1
TGCAGTGCTAGAGAGGGAGCGGGCGGGAGGGTGACCCAGTACTTC
CSAREGAGGRVTQYF
>TRBD2|TRBJ2-5|many|TRBV7-2
TGTGCCAGCAGCGTTAGCGGGGGGGCTTGGGAGACCCAGTACTTC
CASSVSGGAWETQYF
>NA|TRBJ2-5|many|TRBV29-1
TGCAGCGTATGTCCCAGCGGCAGGGGATACCAAGAGACCCAGTACTTC
CSVCPSGRGYQETQYF
>TRBD2|TRBJ2-7|many|TRBV18
TGTGCCAGCTCACCACCGAAGGCGGGAGGGGGCCACGAGCAGTACTTC
CASSPPKAGGGHEQYF
>TRBD2|TRBJ2-5|NA|TRBV11-2
TGTGCCAGCAGCTTACTGGGACTAGCGGGGGCGTACCAAGAGACCCAGTACTTC
CASSLLGLAGAYQETQYF
>TRBD1|TRBJ1-5|few|TRBV16
TGTGCCAGCAGCCACTACGACAGGGTTGCCCAGCCCCAGCATTTT
CASSHYDRVAQPQHF
>NA|TRBJ1-1|few|TRBV7-2
TGTGCCAGCAGCCCAGGGGAAGACACTGAAGCTTTCTTT
CASSPGEDTEAFF
>TRBD2|TRBJ2-3|NA|TRBV20-1
TGCAGTGCTTCCGGACTAGATTTCGGCACAGATACGCAGTATTTT
CSASGLDFGTDTQYF
>TRBD1|TRBJ1-2|NA|TRBV7-2
TGTGCCAGCAGCCCGACCGACAGGGGGCGAAGAGGCTACACCTTC
CASSPTDRGRRGYTF
>TRBD2|TRBJ2-1|NA|TRBV13
TGTGCCAGCAGCAAAAAGGGGGTACTAGCGGACCAGAACTACAATGAGCAGTTCTTC
CASSKKGVLADQNYNEQFF
>TRBD1|TRBJ1-1|many|TRBV7-2
TGTGCCAGCAGCCAACGTCCCGGGACAGGCAGGAACACTGAAGCTTTCTTT
CASSQRPGTGRNTEAFF
>NA|TRBJ2-2|many|TRBV7-9
TGTGCCAGCAGCTCCCGAAAAATACAGGGTCAGGAGACCGGGGAGCTGTTTTTT
CASSSRKIQGQETGELFF
>NA|TRBJ1-4|NA|TRBV20-1
TGCAGTGCAACTCTCGGGACGCCACCTGGAAAACTGTTTTTT
CSATLGTPPGKLFF
>NA|TRBJ2-7|many|TRBV21-1
TGTGCCAGCAGCAAACGGACAGGGAATCACTACGAGCAGTACTTC
CASSKRTGNHYEQYF
>TRBD1|TRBJ2-4|many|TRBV20-1
TGCAGTGCTAGAGATAGGACCTGGGACAGGAGGGGACAGTACTTC
CSARDRTWDRRGQYF
>TRBD1|TRBJ2-3|many|TRBV9
TGTGCCAGCAGCTTAACCCCAGGGGGCGATGGAGATACGCAGTATTTT
CASSLTPGGDGDTQYF
>NA|TRBJ2-6|NA|TRBV29-1
TGCAGCGTTGGACTTTCTGGGGCCAACGTCCTGACTTTC
CSVGLSGANVLTF
>NA|TRBJ2-5|many|TRBV5-1
TGCGCCAGCAGCCCGGATTCAGAGACCCAGTACTTC
CASSPDSETQYF
>TRBD1|TRBJ2-7|many|TRBV5-5
TGTGCCAGCAGCTTGGAGGGACAGGCCTACGAGCAGTACTTC
CASSLEGQAYEQYF
>NA|TRBJ1-3|few|TRBV7-9
TGTGCCAGCAGCTTAGGGACCTCTGGAAACACCATATATTTT
CASSLGTSGNTIYF
>NA|TRBJ2-7|many|TRBV20-1
TGCAGTGCAAAGAACCTAGAGGCGAGCGTTTACGAGCAGTACTTC
CSAKNLEASVYEQYF
>NA|TRBJ2-1|few|TRBV29-1
TGCAGCGTTGTTCGGTACAGGGACGACAATGAGCAGTTCTTC
CSVVRYRDDNEQFF